This T cell receptor beta chain was captured by sequencing in a study of cytomegalovirus exposure and HLA in healthy donors (dated by TCRdb to between 2016 and 2019). With respect to the entire study: An earlier analysis of a few hundred of the donors reported over 250 Gb of sequence data and around 110 million unique TCR beta sequences obtained from some 170 million T cells. The study was designed to test whether signatures of past pathogen exposure could be identified by cataloging public T cell receptors. In a later analysis, previously published TCR beta repertoires from several hundred donors were re-analyzed and high-resolution HLA genotyping was added so that TCR occurrence patterns could be studied. Alongside the repertoire data, information on donor age, sex, ethnicity and CMV serostatus was compiled. The number of donors typed differed by locus, with roughly 620-630 for A, B, C, DRB1 and DQB1, around 560 for DQA1, over 600 for DPA1, and some 440 for DPB1. Of the roughly 400 genotyped donors, around 81% fell in the genetic ancestry cluster associated with self-reported Caucasian donors. All discovery cohort repertoires had been generated on a single sequencing platform. HLA typing included class I and class II loci at four-digit resolution. To decide whether each TCR beta V gene segment behaved as functional or pseudogenic, an earlier analysis of fewer than 750 of the donors relied on high-throughput TCR beta sequencing. An early release that covered fewer than 800 HLA-typed donors contained about 300 gigabases of sequencing data and tens of millions of unique TCR sequences. The later analysis used no new phenotypic data to find candidate immune exposures, relying instead on TCR beta sequences and their occurrence across donors. Across 300 to 400 genotyped donors of the cohort, an average of about 200,000 unique TCR beta nucleotide sequences per donor were sequenced, and roughly 18% of those sequences were non-productive. The T cell repertoires of around 730 subjects were profiled by immunosequencing and related to cytomegalovirus serostatus. Roughly 5 DR-DQ haplotypes were handled as single units for association and clustering because linkage in the cohort was strong. A later genetic analysis took genome-wide SNP genotypes for 398 of the 666 donors and used that subset as a discovery cohort. High-throughput TCR immunosequencing, statistical association of individual TCRs with disease status, and machine learning were combined to predict cytomegalovirus infection status. Along with the 666-subject first cohort, a separate validation cohort of over a hundred different subjects was used. What the authors observed across the whole study: In this cohort, only TCR beta chains were sequenced, and detectable features were limited by the absence of alpha or paired-chain data. In a later analysis, some 18,000 TCR beta sequences were associated with specific HLA alleles at a false discovery rate of 0.05. A further reported finding was that TCR beta sequences accurately predicted the HLA-A and HLA-B alleles for most subjects in the first cohort. A later analysis found that HLA-associated TCR beta chains were more clonally expanded and had lower generation probabilities than equally common non-associated chains. According to a later analysis, parvovirus B19, influenza, CMV and Epstein-Barr virus appeared linked to several top co-occurrence clusters. When HLA alleles, especially DR and DQ, strongly co-occurred, attributing TCR associations to individual alleles was difficult. In an earlier analysis of 587 of the donors, most TCR beta V segments appeared in productive rearrangements about 87% or about 30% of the time, broadly matching IMGT annotations. According to a later analysis, TCR association rates differed among HLA loci, with DRB1 alleles showing the most associated TCRs and HLA-C alleles showing the fewest. The 87-base-pair reads could not distinguish some IMGT-functional V segments, including TRBV6-2 and TRBV6-3, so those segments were excluded. According to a later analysis, most CMV-associated TCR beta chains appeared to be HLA-restricted, and the HLA associations seemed to be driven largely by CMV exposure. Most TCR sequences were seen in very few donors, while some public TCRs were found in many individuals. A group of highly shared sequence variants was considered likely to be a technical artifact of the sequencing pipeline. The only immune exposure information available for the cohort was CMV serostatus. An association between a missense DCLRE1C variant and V-gene and J-gene trimming of TCR beta chains was found in a later genetic analysis and replicated in an independent cohort. Linkage disequilibrium might explain the correlated functional status among segregating V segments, but an unknown experimental factor could not be ruled out. A later genetic analysis reported fewer N-insertions in productive TCRs among donors in an Asian-associated ancestry cluster than the roughly 700-donor mean. In both the original and validation cohorts, the classifier was reported to diagnose cytomegalovirus status with high specificity and sensitivity. A total of fewer than 200 TCR beta chains were listed by the study as associated with cytomegalovirus. In vitro tests confirmed that a few of the cytomegalovirus-associated TCR beta chains recognize cytomegalovirus antigens. Because HLA typing was unavailable for some donors at each locus, only the typed subset was used in association tests. The earlier analysis of 450 to 700 of the donors excluded approximately 15 rarely observed V segments, including chromosome 9 orphons, because counts were too low. Roughly uniform sequencing depth across donors was assumed in presence/absence analyses, although this assumption may not hold. It was suggested by the authors that the approach could potentially be generalized to other disease states and immunological phenotypes.

The protocol used for the library was the immunoSEQ multiplex PCR assay. The multiplex PCR relied on a mix of 60 forward primers for TCR Vbeta segments and 13 reverse primers for TCR Jbeta segments. The CDR3 region of rearranged TCR beta genes was amplified from genomic DNA by a multiplex PCR assay. Amplified TCR beta libraries were sequenced as 87-base-pair reads on the Illumina HiSeq System. As for how the authors treated the data: In a later analysis, tens of millions of unique TCR beta chains were counted across the 690 or so repertoires, and approximately 9.9 million of these chains were shared by at least two donors. Raw reads were error-corrected and collapsed into unique sequences with a nearest-neighbor algorithm that merged closely related sequences to remove PCR and sequencing errors. V, D and J gene segments were assigned by aligning CDR3 sequences to IMGT reference sequences. For a sequence to be retained, a match of at least six nucleotides was required to both a V gene segment and a J gene segment. Rearrangements were called productive when the CDR3 lacked stop codons and stayed in frame with V and J; all others were non-productive. Following IMGT convention, CDR3 was defined as the stretch from the second conserved V-encoded cysteine up to the conserved J-encoded phenylalanine. The earlier analysis of about 500 of the donors excluded sequences that lacked an unambiguous match to a single V gene segment. In an earlier analysis of approximately 590 of the donors, a V segment was called functional when productive rearrangements were above 56.7%, and segregating when the standard deviation between donors exceeded 5%. A statistical classification framework was built to diagnose cytomegalovirus status from the catalog of TCR beta chain sequences. A later analysis assigned V and J genes by comparing TCR nucleotide sequences with IMGT/GENE-DB human TR gene sequences. Using the TCRdist pipeline, a later analysis assigned CDR3 sequences along with most-parsimonious VDJ recombination scenarios. In a later analysis, each TCR beta chain was defined by its CDR3 amino acid sequence together with its V-gene family, and reads without a unique V-gene family were excluded. As a way to deal with suspected cross-contamination and a sequencing artifact, a later analysis dropped 640 or so nucleotide sequences that were highly shared and had low generation probability. In a later analysis, a clonal expansion index for each public chain was calculated from normalized within-repertoire ranks of inferred template counts. In a later analysis, generation probabilities were computed with a VDJ recombination model fitted to out-of-frame rearrangements, and the resulting probabilities were checked against IGoR. In a later analysis, hypergeometric tests were used to score TCR-TCR, TCR-HLA and TCR-CMV co-occurrence, with a repertoire-size bias correction applied to TCR pairs. In a later analysis, false discovery rates were estimated by permuting HLA or CMV assignments 20 times. In a later analysis, co-occurring TCRs were grouped with DBSCAN, and TCRdist sequence similarity was added when clustering was performed within HLA-allele-positive subsets. For co-occurrence clustering, repertoires with fewer than 30,000 or more than 120,000 public chains were excluded, along with about five repertoires with anomalous nucleotide sharing. As stored in TCRdb, this immuneACCESS dataset retains in-frame rearrangements with V and J assigned. A fraction of the clones does not appear; measured against another copy, unresolved V genes explain less than half of the discrepancy, and the remainder lacks a known reason. That table furnishes V, J and clone size, whereas the DNA furnished D and trimming. This sample gives about 86,000 clones in total; around four fifths of them show up just once. Around 2.6% of the sample belongs to the ten largest clones.

Reading from cysteine to phenylalanine, the CDR3 counts 18 amino acids. Of all the DNA, just the CDR3 is kept, 54 bases in frame from base 1. The CDR1 and CDR2 encoded by the germline V gene are SGHTA and FQGNSA. The cohort was made up of about 670 healthy bone marrow donors. At the time of sampling, all cohort members were nominally healthy, though unrecorded immune exposures were likely present. The donor was CMV seropositive and belonged to the group of more than 250 seropositive cohort members. A peripheral blood sample was provided by each donor, and peripheral blood mononuclear cells were used for TCR beta sequencing. Genomic DNA was extracted from the blood cell samples with the Qiagen DNeasy Blood Extraction Kit. With respect to this clone: This clone's antigen is unknown. At one boundary the junction diverges from the germline segment, which might be a read error.

Sequencing was carried out using PBMCs. The receptor comes from a male donor in good health and CMV-seropositive. Recombination linked TRBV7-2 to TRBJ2-3; 9 bases in between match TRBD2. The CDR3 here reads CAISLAPSSGARANTQYF. The DNA is as follows: TGTGCCATCAGCTTAGCCCCCTCTAGCGGGGCCCGGGCTAATACGCAGTATTTT.